These 5 T cell receptor beta chains originate from one sample sequenced in a study of T cell responses to AZD1222 COVID-19 vaccine. The repertoire was sequenced with immunoSEQ multiplex PCR; TCRdb's copy has only in-frame clones and lacks some. The data contain about 190,000 clones, roughly 90% of them singletons. The specimen was peripheral blood, collected on day 0 of AZD1222 vaccination. The source is an adult in good health.

The V and J genes are TRBV3-1 (or the pseudogene TRBV3-2) and TRBJ2-7, with D possibly being TRBD2 (6 bases). The CDR3 runs to 17 residues. In germline, CDR1 is LGHDT, CDR2 YNNKEL (reference sequence). V lost 4 bases to trimming and J lost 2 bases, with 21 bases between them. The CDR3 is CASSPAFGGTRAYEQYF. The CDR3 DNA reads TGTGCCAGCAGCCCCGCTTTCGGGGGAACACGAGCCTACGAGCAGTACTTC.

The chain joins TRBV28 to TRBJ2-7, with D perhaps matching TRBD1 (5 bases). CDR1 is MDHEN, CDR2 SYDVKM, per germline. CDR3 length: 13 residues. V was cut by 8 bases and J by 6 bases, with 17 bases left in between. The CDR3 spells CASRLQGPVEQYF. As DNA, the CDR3 is TGTGCCAGCCGCCTCCAGGGCCCCGTCGAGCAGTACTTC. Full variable domain (outside the CDR3, taken from reference TRBV28 and TRBJ2-7): DVKVTQSSRYLVKRTGEKVFLECVQDMDHENMFWYRQDPGLGLRLIYFSYDVKMKEKGDIPEGYSVSREKKERFSLILESASTNQTSMYLCASRLQGPVEQYFGPGTRLTVT.

The genes are TRBV29-1 and TRBJ2-3; D unresolved. CDR1 and CDR2 (germline): SQVTM, ANQGSEA. Trimming took off 2 bases at V and 0 bases at J, with 18 bases between the two ends. The CDR3 has 17 residues. In nucleotides, the CDR3 is TGCAGCGTTGAAAATCTGGCCTGGGCGTCAAGCACAGATACGCAGTATTTT. Translation gives CSVENLAWASSTDTQYF.

This clone was recorded a few times. This rearrangement joins TRBV4-3 to TRBJ1-4, with D unresolved. Trimming pared 3 bases from V and 8 bases from J, leaving 10 bases between. The CDR3 is made up of 13 amino acids. Germline loops: CDR1 LGHNA, CDR2 YSLEER. As DNA, the CDR3 is TGCGCCAGCAGCCAGGTCATAGGGGAAAAACTGTTTTTT. Translated, it gives CASSQVIGEKLFF.

The rearrangement joins TRBV5-4 to TRBJ1-4, with 7 bases fitting TRBD1. The CDR3 runs 15 residues. CDR1 is SGHNT and CDR2 is YYREEE in the germline V gene (reference sequence). V was pared by 0 bases and J by 8 bases, with 7 bases of the junction left unmatched. In DNA, the CDR3 is TGTGCCAGCAGCTTGGCCGGAGGGGGCTCCGAAAAACTGTTTTTT. Protein product: CASSLAGGGSEKLFF. Variable domain in full (rest from reference TRBV5-4 and TRBJ1-4): ETGVTQSPTHLIKTRGQQVTLRCSSQSGHNTVSWYQQALGQGPQFIFQYYREEENGRGNFPPRFSGLQFPNYSSELNVNALELDDSALYLCASSLAGGGSEKLFFGSGTQLSVL.